This TCR beta chain was observed in a study of cytomegalovirus exposure and HLA in healthy donors. Study findings and constraints: Sequencing depth roughly uniform across donors was assumed in presence/absence analyses. Cytomegalovirus-associated status was assigned to about 170 TCR beta chains.

The germline V gene has CDR1 MGHDK and CDR2 SYGVNS. V was trimmed by 2 bases and J by 3 bases, leaving 8 bases between them. CDR3 length: 14 amino acids. This clone was counted a single time. What it binds is not known. PCR amplification relied on 60 Vbeta primers (plus 13 Jbeta primers). Profiling relied on immunoSEQ multiplex PCR, and the TCRdb table lists in-frame clones only, not all of them. The sample includes about 190,000 clones, around 78% of them seen just once. This clonotype was sampled from a woman in her 30s in good health and CMV-seropositive. The chain links TRBV25-1 to TRBJ2-1; possibly TRBD1 for D (5 bases). Specimen: PBMCs. The CDR3 DNA is TGTGCCAGCAGTGAAAGGACACTCTACAATGAGCAGTTCTTC. Its translation: CASSERTLYNEQFF.